This entry concerns a single T cell receptor beta chain. In the same sample, other DNA sequences code for this CDR3. The data were obtained in a study of blood T cell repertoires in COVID-19. Germline CDR1 and CDR2: SGDLS and YYNGEE. This CDR3 has 15 residues. The germline V and J ends were trimmed by 0 bases and 1 base, with 9 bases remaining between them. Recovery meant two consecutive negative NP/OP PCR tests, professional clearance, or resolved symptoms. Profiling relied on immunoSEQ multiplex PCR, and the TCRdb table lists in-frame clones only, not all of them. The table includes some 490,000 clones, around 85% detected once.

The V gene is TRBV9, the J gene TRBJ2-3; TRBD1 might be the D (6 bases). The source material was PBMCs or T cells enriched from blood (not recorded which). The TCR was taken from a woman aged 60 to 75 who had recovered from COVID-19. This CDR3 reads CASSVVTGRTDTQYF. For the CDR3, the DNA is TGTGCCAGCAGCGTAGTAACAGGGCGCACAGATACGCAGTATTTT.